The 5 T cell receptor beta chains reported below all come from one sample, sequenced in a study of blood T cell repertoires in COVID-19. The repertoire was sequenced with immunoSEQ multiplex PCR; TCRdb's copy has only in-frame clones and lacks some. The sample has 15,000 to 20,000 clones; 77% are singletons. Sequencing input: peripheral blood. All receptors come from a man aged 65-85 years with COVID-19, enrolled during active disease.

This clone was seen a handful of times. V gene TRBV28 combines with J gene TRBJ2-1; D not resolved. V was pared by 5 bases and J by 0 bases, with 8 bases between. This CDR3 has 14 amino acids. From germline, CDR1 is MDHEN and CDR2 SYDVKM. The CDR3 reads CASSPPGSYNEQFF. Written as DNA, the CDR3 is TGTGCCAGCAGTCCCCCAGGCTCCTACAATGAGCAGTTCTTC. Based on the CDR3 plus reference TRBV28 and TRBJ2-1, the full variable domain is DVKVTQSSRYLVKRTGEKVFLECVQDMDHENMFWYRQDPGLGLRLIYFSYDVKMKEKGDIPEGYSVSREKKERFSLILESASTNQTSMYLCASSPPGSYNEQFFGPGTRLTVL.

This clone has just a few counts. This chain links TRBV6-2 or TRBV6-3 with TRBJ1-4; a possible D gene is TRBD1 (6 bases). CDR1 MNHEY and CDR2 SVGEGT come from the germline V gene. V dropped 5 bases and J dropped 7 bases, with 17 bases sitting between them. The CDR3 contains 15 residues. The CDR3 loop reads CASSGPGGPGEKLFF. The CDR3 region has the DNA TGTGCCAGCAGTGGCCCCGGGGGGCCGGGTGAAAAACTGTTTTTT.

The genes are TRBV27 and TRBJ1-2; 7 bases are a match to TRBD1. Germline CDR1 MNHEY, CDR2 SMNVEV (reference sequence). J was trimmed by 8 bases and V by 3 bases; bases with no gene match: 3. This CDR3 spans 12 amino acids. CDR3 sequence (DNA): TGTGCCAGCAGTTTGAAGGGGGCGGGCTACACCTTC. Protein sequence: CASSLKGAGYTF.

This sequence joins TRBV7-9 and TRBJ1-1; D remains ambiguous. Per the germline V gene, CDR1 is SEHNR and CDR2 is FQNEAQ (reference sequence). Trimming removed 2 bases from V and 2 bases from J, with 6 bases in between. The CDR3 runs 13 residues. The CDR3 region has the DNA TGTGCCAGCAGCTTACCCGGTAACACTGAAGCTTTCTTT. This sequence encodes CASSLPGNTEAFF.

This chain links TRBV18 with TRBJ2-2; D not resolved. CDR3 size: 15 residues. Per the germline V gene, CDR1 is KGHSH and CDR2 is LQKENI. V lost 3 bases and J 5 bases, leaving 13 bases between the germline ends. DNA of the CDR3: TGTGCCAGCTCACCCCAAGATACGAGAACCGGGGAGCTGTTTTTT. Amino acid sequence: CASSPQDTRTGELFF.